The 13 T cell receptor beta chains below come from one sample, sequenced in a study of CD8 T cells in ankylosing spondylitis. TCRdb re-called the 5' RACE reads with MiXCR, one entry per CDR3 protein. The table records under 300,000 distinct CDR3 sequences, roughly 10% of them present only once. The source material was blood, either unsorted or a sorted T cell fraction (not recorded which). These receptors all come from a male donor with ankylosing spondylitis or in good health (not recorded which).

This clonotype was observed a few times. V is TRBV10-3 and J is TRBJ2-5; possibly TRBD1 for D (6 bases). Trimming left V 0 bases short and J 5 bases short, with 10 bases between. Germline CDR1 is ENHRY and CDR2 is SYGVKD. This CDR3 is 14 amino acids long. In nucleotides, the CDR3 is TGTGCCATCAGTGAGTCGAGGGGGAAGGAGACCCAGTACTTC. Translated: CAISESRGKETQYF.

The chain employs TRBV12-3 or TRBV12-4 and TRBJ2-7; TRBD1 is a possible D gene (6 bases). V was cut by 8 bases and J by 5 bases, with 19 bases left in between. The CDR3 loop spans 14 amino acids. The CDR3 is CASGGDRSPDEQYF. CDR3 sequence (DNA): TGTGCCAGCGGCGGCGACAGGTCCCCCGACGAGCAGTACTTC.

In its sample, this clonotype was seen many times. The chain uses TRBV5-1 and TRBJ2-3; TRBD1 matches at 7 bases. The CDR3 runs to 14 residues. J was trimmed by 4 bases and V by 4 bases; bases with no gene match: 6. The germline V gene has CDR1 SGHRS and CDR2 YFSETQ. The CDR3 bases are TGCGCCAGCAGCCGCCGACAGGGCCCAGATACGCAGTATTTT. It yields the protein CASSRRQGPDTQYF.

The table lists this clonotype with a few counts. J is TRBJ2-7 and V is TRBV6-2 or TRBV6-3, with 9 bases matching TRBD1. The V gene end was trimmed by 4 bases and the J gene end by 7 bases; junction bases not matched to a gene: 8. This CDR3 is 14 amino acids long. Germline V gene sequence: CDR1 MNHEY, CDR2 SVGEGT. The CDR3 DNA is TGTGCCAGCAGTTCGGACAGGGGATTTCAAGAGCAGTACTTC. Translating gives CASSSDRGFQEQYF.

This chain joins TRBV10-2 and TRBJ2-6; D ambiguous. This CDR3 spans 18 amino acids. Germline lookup yields CDR1 WSHSY and CDR2 SAAADI. The V end was cut by 1 base, the J end by 0 bases, with 13 bases between. The CDR3 protein is CASSEWVVRDSGANVLTF. The CDR3 DNA reads as TGCGCCAGCAGTGAGTGGGTGGTCCGTGACTCTGGGGCCAACGTCCTGACTTTC.

The chain couples TRBV7-2 to TRBJ2-7; D is unresolved. V lost 3 bases, J lost 2 bases, and 17 bases lay in between. CDR3 length equals 16 residues. Germline values: CDR1 SGHTA, CDR2 FQGNSA. The CDR3 sequence: CASSFLGRPETYEQYF. The CDR3 region has the DNA TGTGCCAGCAGCTTCCTTGGACGGCCCGAGACCTACGAGCAGTACTTC. The whole variable domain, filled in from reference TRBV7-2 and TRBJ2-7, reads GAGVSQSPSNKVTEKGKDVELRCDPISGHTALYWYRQSLGQGLEFLIYFQGNSAPDKSGLPSDRFSAERTGGSVSTLTIQRTQQEDSAVYLCASSFLGRPETYEQYFGPGTRLTVT.

This clonotype was seen repeatedly, ten times or more. The chain has TRBV25-1 and TRBJ2-7; either TRBD1 or TRBD2 may supply D (6 bases each). Germline loops: CDR1 MGHDK, CDR2 SYGVNS. The length of the CDR3 is 13 residues. The V end lost 6 bases, the J end lost 5 bases, and 14 bases lay between the germline ends. The CDR3 DNA reads TGTGCCAGCAGGCTTGGGGGGCTACACGAGCAGTACTTC. It encodes CASRLGGLHEQYF.

V is TRBV14 and J is TRBJ2-1; the D is unclear. V was shortened by 4 bases and J by 3 bases, with 7 bases between the two germline ends. The germline gives CDR1 SGHDN, CDR2 FVKESK. The CDR3 has 13 amino acids. In DNA form, the CDR3 reads TGTGCCAGCAGCCGCCGCGTCTACAATGAGCAGTTCTTC. This encodes CASSRRVYNEQFF. Based on the CDR3 plus reference TRBV14 and TRBJ2-1, the full variable domain is EAGVTQFPSHSVIEKGQTVTLRCDPISGHDNLYWYRRVMGKEIKFLLHFVKESKQDESGMPNNRFLAERTGGTYSTLKVQPAELEDSGVYFCASSRRVYNEQFFGPGTRLTVL.

This clonotype has a count of ten or more. The chain employs TRBV12-3 or TRBV12-4 and TRBJ2-1, with 10 bases lining up with TRBD1. The CDR3 runs to 15 residues. The V segment lost 4 bases and the J segment 6 bases; nucleotides outside the gene matches: 6. CDR3 protein: CASSSGTGAINEQFF. The DNA of the CDR3 is TGTGCCAGCAGTTCGGGGACAGGGGCTATCAATGAGCAGTTCTTC.

This clonotype has at least ten counts. J is TRBJ2-1 and V is TRBV9; D perhaps matches TRBD2 (5 bases). Trimming took off 3 bases at V and 5 bases at J, with 6 bases between the two ends. CDR1 and CDR2 from the germline V gene are SGDLS and YYNGEE. There are 12 residues in the CDR3. In DNA form, the CDR3 reads TGTGCCAGCAGCGGACTACACAATGAGCAGTTCTTC. The encoded protein is CASSGLHNEQFF.

To note about this clonotype: Since the CDR3 does not end with the conserved phenylalanine or tryptophan, this likely comes from a read error. The V and J genes are TRBV5-1 and TRBJ1-2, with D possibly being TRBD1 (6 bases). This CDR3 is built from 12 residues. CDR1 and CDR2 from the germline V gene are SGHRS and YFSETQ. Trimming stripped 4 bases from V and 4 bases from J, with 8 bases between. The chain's CDR3 is CASSPDSYGYTL. For the CDR3, the DNA is TGCGCCAGCAGCCCGGACAGCTATGGCTACACCCTC.

In this sample, this clonotype turned up many times. The chain is built from TRBV5-1 and TRBJ2-2; tentatively, D is TRBD2 (6 bases). The CDR3 totals 15 residues. V was shortened by 8 bases and J by 1 base, with 15 bases between the two germline ends. Germline V gene lookup returns CDR1 SGHRS and CDR2 YFSETQ. CDR3 region: CASRGWEENTGELFF. The CDR3 region has the DNA TGCGCCAGTCGAGGCTGGGAGGAGAACACCGGGGAGCTGTTTTTT. Drawing the rest from reference TRBV5-1 and TRBJ2-2, the complete variable domain is KAGVTQTPRYLIKTRGQQVTLSCSPISGHRSVSWYQQTPGQGLQFLFEYFSETQRNKGNFPGRFSGRQFSNSRSEMNVSTLELGDSALYLCASRGWEENTGELFFGEGSRLTVL.

Ten or more counts support this clonotype. This chain joins TRBV12-3 or TRBV12-4 and TRBJ2-7, with D unresolved. This CDR3 has 12 residues. V was shortened by 6 bases and J by 5 bases, with 11 bases between the two germline ends. The CDR3 region has the DNA TGTGCCAGCAGCAACGAGGCCCACGAGCAGTACTTC. Amino acids: CASSNEAHEQYF.